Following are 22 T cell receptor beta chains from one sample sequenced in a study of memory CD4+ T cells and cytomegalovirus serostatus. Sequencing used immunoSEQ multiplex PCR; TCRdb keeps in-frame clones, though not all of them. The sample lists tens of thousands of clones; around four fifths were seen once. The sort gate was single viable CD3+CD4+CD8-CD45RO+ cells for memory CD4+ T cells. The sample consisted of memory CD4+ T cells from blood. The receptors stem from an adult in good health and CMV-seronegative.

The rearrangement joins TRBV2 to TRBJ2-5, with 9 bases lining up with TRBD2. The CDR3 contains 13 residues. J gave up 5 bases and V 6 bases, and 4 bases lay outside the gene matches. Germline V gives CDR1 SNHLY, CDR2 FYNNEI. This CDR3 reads CASSLRGGETQYF. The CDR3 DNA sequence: TGTGCCAGCAGCTTGCGGGGGGGGGAGACCCAGTACTTC.

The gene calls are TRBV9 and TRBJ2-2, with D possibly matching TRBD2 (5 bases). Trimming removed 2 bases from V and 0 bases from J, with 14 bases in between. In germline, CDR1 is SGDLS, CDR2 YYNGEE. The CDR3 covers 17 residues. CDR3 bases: TGTGCCAGCAGCGTGTCCGGGATCGCTTCGAACACCGGGGAGCTGTTTTTT. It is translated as CASSVSGIASNTGELFF.

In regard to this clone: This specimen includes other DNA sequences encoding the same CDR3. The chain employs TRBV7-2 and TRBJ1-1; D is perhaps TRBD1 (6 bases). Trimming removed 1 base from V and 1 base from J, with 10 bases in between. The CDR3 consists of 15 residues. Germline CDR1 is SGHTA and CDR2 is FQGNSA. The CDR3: CASSLGDRRNTEAFF. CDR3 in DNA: TGTGCCAGCAGCTTAGGCGACAGGAGGAACACTGAAGCTTTCTTT. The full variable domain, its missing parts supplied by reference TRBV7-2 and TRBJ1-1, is GAGVSQSPSNKVTEKGKDVELRCDPISGHTALYWYRQSLGQGLEFLIYFQGNSAPDKSGLPSDRFSAERTGGSVSTLTIQRTQQEDSAVYLCASSLGDRRNTEAFFGQGTRLTVV.

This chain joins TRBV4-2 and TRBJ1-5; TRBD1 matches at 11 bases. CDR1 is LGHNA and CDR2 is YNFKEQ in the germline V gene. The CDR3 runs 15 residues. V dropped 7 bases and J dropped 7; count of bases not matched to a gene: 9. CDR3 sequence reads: CASKRTGGDSQPQHF. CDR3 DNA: TGTGCCAGCAAAAGGACAGGGGGCGATTCGCAGCCCCAGCATTTT.

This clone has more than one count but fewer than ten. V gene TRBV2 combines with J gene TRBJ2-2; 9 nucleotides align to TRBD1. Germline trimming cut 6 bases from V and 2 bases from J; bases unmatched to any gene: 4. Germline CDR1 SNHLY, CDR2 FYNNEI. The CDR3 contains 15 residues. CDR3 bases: TGTGCCAGCAGACCGGGACAGGGCAACACCGGGGAGCTGTTTTTT. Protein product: CASRPGQGNTGELFF.

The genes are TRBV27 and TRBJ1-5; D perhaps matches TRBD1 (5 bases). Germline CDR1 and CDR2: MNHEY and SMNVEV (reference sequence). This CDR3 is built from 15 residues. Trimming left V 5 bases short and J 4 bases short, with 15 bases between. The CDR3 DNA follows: TGTGCCAGCAGTCCCGGGGGGTCTGGGAATCAGCCCCAGCATTTT. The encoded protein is CASSPGGSGNQPQHF.

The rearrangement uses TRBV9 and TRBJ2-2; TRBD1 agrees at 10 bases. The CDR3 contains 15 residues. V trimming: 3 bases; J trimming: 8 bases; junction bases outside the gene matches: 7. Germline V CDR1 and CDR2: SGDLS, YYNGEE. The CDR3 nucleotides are TGTGCCAGCAGCGCGCGGACAGGGGGTACAGGGGAGCTGTTTTTT. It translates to CASSARTGGTGELFF.

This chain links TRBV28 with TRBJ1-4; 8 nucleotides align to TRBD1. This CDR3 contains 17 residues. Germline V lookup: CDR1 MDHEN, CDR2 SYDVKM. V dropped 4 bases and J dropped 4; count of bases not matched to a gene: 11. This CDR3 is CASSSAAGGHGNEKLFF. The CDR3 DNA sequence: TGTGCCAGCAGTTCCGCCGCAGGGGGCCATGGTAATGAAAAACTGTTTTTT.

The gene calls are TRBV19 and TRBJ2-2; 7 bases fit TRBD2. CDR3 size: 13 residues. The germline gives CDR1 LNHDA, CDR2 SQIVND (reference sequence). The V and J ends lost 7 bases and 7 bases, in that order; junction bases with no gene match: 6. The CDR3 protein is CASNSGRYGELFF. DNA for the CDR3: TGTGCCAGTAATTCCGGGAGGTACGGGGAGCTGTTTTTT.

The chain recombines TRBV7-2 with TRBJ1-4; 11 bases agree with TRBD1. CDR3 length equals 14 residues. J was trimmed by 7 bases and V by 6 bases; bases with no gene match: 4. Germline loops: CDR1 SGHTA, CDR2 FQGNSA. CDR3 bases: TGTGCCAGCAGTCCCGGGACAGGGGGTGAAAAACTGTTTTTT. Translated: CASSPGTGGEKLFF.

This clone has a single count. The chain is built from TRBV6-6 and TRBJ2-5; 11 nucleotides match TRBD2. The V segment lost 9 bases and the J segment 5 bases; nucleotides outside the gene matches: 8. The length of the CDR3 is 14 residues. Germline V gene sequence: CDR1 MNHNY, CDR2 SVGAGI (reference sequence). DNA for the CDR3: TGTGCCAGTCGGCTAGCGGGGGGCCCGGAGACCCAGTACTTC. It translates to CASRLAGGPETQYF.

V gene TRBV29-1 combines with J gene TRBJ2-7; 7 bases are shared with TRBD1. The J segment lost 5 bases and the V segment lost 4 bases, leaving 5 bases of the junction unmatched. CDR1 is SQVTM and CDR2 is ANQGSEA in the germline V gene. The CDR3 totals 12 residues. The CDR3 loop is CSVGRQGDEQYF. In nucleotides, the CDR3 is TGCAGCGTTGGGAGACAGGGCGACGAGCAGTACTTC.

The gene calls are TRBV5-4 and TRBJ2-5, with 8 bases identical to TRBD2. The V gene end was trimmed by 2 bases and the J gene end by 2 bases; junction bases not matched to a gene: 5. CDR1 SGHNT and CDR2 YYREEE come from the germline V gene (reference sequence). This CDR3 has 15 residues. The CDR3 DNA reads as TGTGCCAGCAGCTTTGATAGCGGGGCGCAAGAGACCCAGTACTTC. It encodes CASSFDSGAQETQYF.

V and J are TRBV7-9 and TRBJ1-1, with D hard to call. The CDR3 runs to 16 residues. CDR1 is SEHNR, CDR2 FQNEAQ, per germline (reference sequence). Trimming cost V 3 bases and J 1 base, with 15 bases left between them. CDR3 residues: CASSFSVGPGNTEAFF. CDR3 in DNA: TGTGCCAGCAGCTTTTCGGTTGGGCCGGGGAACACTGAAGCTTTCTTT. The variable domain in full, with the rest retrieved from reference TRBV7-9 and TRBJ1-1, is DTGVSQNPRHKITKRGQNVTFRCDPISEHNRLYWYRQTLGQGPEFLTYFQNEAQLEKSRLLSDRFSAERPKGSFSTLEIQRTEQGDSAMYLCASSFSVGPGNTEAFFGQGTRLTVV.

As DNA, the CDR3 is TGTGCCAGCAGCCAAGATTGGCAGATTAATCAGCCCCAGCATTTT. Its translation is CASSQDWQINQPQHF. This sequence joins TRBV4-2 and TRBJ1-5; D not certain. CDR3 length: 15 residues. Germline V gene data show CDR1 as LGHNA and CDR2 as YNFKEQ. The ends were cut back, 0 bases at V and 4 bases at J, with 10 bases in the middle.

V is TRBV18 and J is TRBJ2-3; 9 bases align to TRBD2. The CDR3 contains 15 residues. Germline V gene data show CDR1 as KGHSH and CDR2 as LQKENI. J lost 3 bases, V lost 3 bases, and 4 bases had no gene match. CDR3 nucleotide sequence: TGTGCCAGCTCACCGTCTAGCGGGGCGACAGATACGCAGTATTTT. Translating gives CASSPSSGATDTQYF.

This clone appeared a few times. The CDR3 sequence: CASSVRNTGELFF. The CDR3, as DNA: TGTGCCAGCTCAGTTAGGAACACCGGGGAGCTGTTTTTT. This chain joins TRBV2 and TRBJ2-2; D ambiguous. The CDR3 extends over 13 amino acids. The V gene's germline CDR1 is SNHLY and CDR2 FYNNEI. V was shortened by 8 bases and J by 1 base, with 8 bases between the two germline ends.

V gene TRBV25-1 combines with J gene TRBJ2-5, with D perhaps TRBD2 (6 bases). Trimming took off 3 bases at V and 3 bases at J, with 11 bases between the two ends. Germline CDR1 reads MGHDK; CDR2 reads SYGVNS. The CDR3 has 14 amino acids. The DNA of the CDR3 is TGTGCCAGCAGTGAGACTAGAGTTAAAGAGACCCAGTACTTC. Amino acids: CASSETRVKETQYF.

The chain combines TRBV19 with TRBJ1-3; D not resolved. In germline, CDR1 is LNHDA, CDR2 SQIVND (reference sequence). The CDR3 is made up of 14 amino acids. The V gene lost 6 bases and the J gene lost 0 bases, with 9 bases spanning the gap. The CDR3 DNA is TGTGCCAGTAGGGAAGGCGGCTCTGGAAACACCATATATTTT. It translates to CASREGGSGNTIYF.

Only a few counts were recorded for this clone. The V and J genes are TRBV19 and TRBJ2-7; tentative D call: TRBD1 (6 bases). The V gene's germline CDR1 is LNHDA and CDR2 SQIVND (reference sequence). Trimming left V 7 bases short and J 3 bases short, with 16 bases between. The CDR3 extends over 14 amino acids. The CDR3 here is CASTKGHGGYEQYF. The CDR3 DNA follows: TGTGCCAGTACGAAGGGACACGGAGGCTACGAGCAGTACTTC.

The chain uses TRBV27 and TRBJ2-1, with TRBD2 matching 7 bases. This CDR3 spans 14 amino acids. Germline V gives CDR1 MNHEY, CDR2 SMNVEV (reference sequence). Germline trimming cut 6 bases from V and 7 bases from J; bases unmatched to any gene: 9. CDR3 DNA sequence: TGTGCCAGCAGCCTCCGGGACTACACTAATGAGCAGTTCTTC. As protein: CASSLRDYTNEQFF.

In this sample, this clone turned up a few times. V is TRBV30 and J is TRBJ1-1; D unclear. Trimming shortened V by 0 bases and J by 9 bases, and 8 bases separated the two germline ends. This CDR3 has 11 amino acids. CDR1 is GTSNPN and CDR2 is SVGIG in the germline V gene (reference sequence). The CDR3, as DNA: TGTGCCTGGAGTGTATCTGGGAAAGCTTTCTTT. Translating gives CAWSVSGKAFF.